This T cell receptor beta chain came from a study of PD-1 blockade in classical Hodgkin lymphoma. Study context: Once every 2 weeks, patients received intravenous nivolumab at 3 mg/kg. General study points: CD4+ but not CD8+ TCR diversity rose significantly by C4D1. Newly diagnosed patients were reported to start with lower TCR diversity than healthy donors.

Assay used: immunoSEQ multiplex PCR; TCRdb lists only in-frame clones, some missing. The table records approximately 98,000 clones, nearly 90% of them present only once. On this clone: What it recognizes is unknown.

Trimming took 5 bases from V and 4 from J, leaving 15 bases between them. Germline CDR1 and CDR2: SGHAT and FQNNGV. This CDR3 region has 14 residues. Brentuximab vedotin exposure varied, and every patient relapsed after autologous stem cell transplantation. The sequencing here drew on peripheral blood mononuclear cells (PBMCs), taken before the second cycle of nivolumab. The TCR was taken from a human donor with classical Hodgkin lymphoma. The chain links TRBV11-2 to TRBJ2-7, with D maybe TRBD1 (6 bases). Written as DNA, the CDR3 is TGTGCCAGCAGCCATATGACAGGACCTTACGAGCAGTACTTC. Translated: CASSHMTGPYEQYF.